This TCR beta chain comes out of a study of shared clonotypes between healthy human individuals. Whole-study results and caveats: It was the non-shared clonotypes that had lower generation probabilities than clonotypes shared by all four donors. Memory subsets generally showed lower estimated richness than naive subsets. It was expected that sequencing depth would affect clonotype sharing among donors.

Germline values: CDR1 SNHLY, CDR2 FYNNEI. The CDR3 runs 15 residues. The ends were cut back, 1 base at V and 5 bases at J, with 12 bases in the middle. Details on this clone: The antigen is not known.

Measured with immunoSEQ multiplex PCR; TCRdb has only the in-frame clones, and not every one. The sample contains almost 700,000 clones, approximately 90% of which appear only once. The naive CD8 subset, CD45RO-negative cells positively selected for CCR7, excluded terminally differentiated effector memory CD45RA+ cells. The TCR was taken from a man younger than 40 in good health. Specimen: naive CD8+ T cells sorted from blood. The V and J genes are TRBV2 and TRBJ1-5; a weak D match, TRBD1 (5 bases). CDR3: CASSEVRQGHQPQHF. The CDR3 DNA reads TGTGCCAGCAGTGAAGTCAGGCAGGGCCATCAGCCCCAGCATTTT.